Following are 9 T cell receptor beta chains from one sample sequenced in a study of blood T cell repertoires in COVID-19. TCRdb's table, derived via immunoSEQ multiplex PCR, lists solely in-frame clones and lacks some. The sample consists of hundreds of thousands of clones, around 89% of them appearing once. The sample consisted of PBMCs or T cells enriched from blood (not recorded which). Source of these receptors: a man aged 50-59 years who had been exposed to COVID-19.

This clone was detected once. This chain links TRBV7-2 with TRBJ2-1; possible D gene TRBD2, 5 bases. The CDR3 has 14 residues. The germline V and J ends were trimmed by 5 bases and 4 bases, with 12 bases remaining between them. Germline V gives CDR1 SGHTA, CDR2 FQGNSA. CDR3 nucleotides: TGTGCCAGCAGCCCCGGAGGTTTTTACAATGAGCAGTTCTTC. Translating gives CASSPGGFYNEQFF.

The chain combines TRBV24-1 with TRBJ1-2, with D possibly matching TRBD1 (5 bases). The CDR3 spans 14 residues. The germline gives CDR1 KGHDR, CDR2 SFDVKD. The V end lost 2 bases, the J end lost 4 bases, and 10 bases lay between the germline ends. The CDR3 spells CATSDWGQGYGYTF. The DNA of the CDR3 is TGTGCCACCAGTGATTGGGGCCAGGGCTATGGCTACACCTTC.

J is TRBJ1-1 and V is TRBV28; D not certain. Germline-derived CDR1 and CDR2 are MDHEN and SYDVKM. Trimming pared 4 bases from V and 5 bases from J, leaving 17 bases between. CDR3 size: 15 residues. CDR3 nucleotides: TGTGCCAGCAGTTGGGCCTACTCGGCTGGAACTGAAGCTTTCTTT. Residues: CASSWAYSAGTEAFF. The entire variable domain, with the rest obtained from reference TRBV28 and TRBJ1-1, is as follows: DVKVTQSSRYLVKRTGEKVFLECVQDMDHENMFWYRQDPGLGLRLIYFSYDVKMKEKGDIPEGYSVSREKKERFSLILESASTNQTSMYLCASSWAYSAGTEAFFGQGTRLTVV.

The chain carries TRBV3-1 (or the pseudogene TRBV3-2) and TRBJ1-2; D remains ambiguous. Germline V gives CDR1 LGHDT, CDR2 YNNKEL (reference sequence). V was cut by 2 bases and J by 2 bases, with 9 bases left in between. The CDR3 consists of 14 residues. CDR3 sequence: CASSQLGTNYGYTF. The CDR3 region has the DNA TGTGCCAGCAGCCAACTGGGCACAAACTATGGCTACACCTTC.

The J gene is TRBJ1-5, the V gene TRBV12-3 or TRBV12-4; 7 nucleotides line up with TRBD1. This CDR3 region has 13 residues. V lost 4 bases and J lost 8; bases outside the gene matches: 5. CDR3: CASSSQGLEPQHF. DNA for the CDR3: TGTGCCAGCAGTTCACAGGGGTTGGAGCCCCAGCATTTT.

The CDR3 here is CASSPYSRTEAFF. CDR3 DNA: TGTGCCAGCAGCCCCTACAGTAGGACTGAAGCTTTCTTT. The chain joins TRBV9 to TRBJ1-1; D gene ambiguous. Germline values: CDR1 SGDLS, CDR2 YYNGEE. The CDR3 sequence is 13 residues long. Deletions cut 4 bases from V and 5 bases from J, with 12 bases between.

V usage is TRBV2 and J usage is TRBJ1-1; 7 nucleotides align to TRBD1. After removal of 9 bases from V and 1 base from J, the junction contained 5 bases not matched to a gene. Germline V gene data show CDR1 as SNHLY and CDR2 as FYNNEI. There are 13 residues in the CDR3. The CDR3 protein is CASGGQQNTEAFF. The CDR3 DNA reads TGTGCCAGTGGGGGACAGCAGAACACTGAAGCTTTCTTT.

The chain joins TRBV6-5 to TRBJ1-2, with no clear D. Looked up from germline, CDR1 is MNHEY and CDR2 is SVGAGI. The V and J ends lost 4 bases and 3 bases respectively, with 9 bases between them. CDR3 length equals 13 residues. CDR3 in amino acids: CASSSGLHYGYTF. CDR3 sequence (DNA): TGTGCCAGCAGTTCCGGACTGCACTATGGCTACACCTTC.

The chain is built from TRBV2 and TRBJ1-3, with D tentatively TRBD1 (6 bases). The V gene lost 5 bases and the J gene lost 2 bases, with 13 bases spanning the gap. CDR1 and CDR2 (germline): SNHLY, FYNNEI. This CDR3 has 15 residues. This CDR3 is CASSSDRGPGNTIYF. For the CDR3, the DNA is TGTGCCAGCAGTTCGGACAGAGGACCTGGAAACACCATATATTTT.